These 3 T cell receptor beta chains share one sample of origin, sequenced in a study of T cell responses to AZD1222 COVID-19 vaccine. TCRdb keeps only in-frame clones here, not all; method: immunoSEQ multiplex PCR. The table has 85,000 to 100,000 clones, 86% seen once. Sample: peripheral blood, taken on day 0 of AZD1222 vaccination. These receptors were obtained from an adult in good health.

The J gene is TRBJ2-7, the V gene TRBV28; tentatively, D is TRBD1 (5 bases). CDR1 is MDHEN and CDR2 is SYDVKM in the germline V gene. CDR3 length: 13 amino acids. The germline V and J ends were trimmed by 3 bases and 2 bases, with 8 bases remaining between them. This CDR3 reads CASSFGATYEQYF. CDR3 sequence (DNA): TGTGCCAGCAGTTTTGGGGCGACCTACGAGCAGTACTTC.

This chain joins TRBV2 and TRBJ2-1; 8 bases agree with TRBD1. The CDR3 extends over 11 amino acids. Germline values: CDR1 SNHLY, CDR2 FYNNEI. The V and J ends lost 11 bases and 10 bases, in that order; junction bases with no gene match: 7. The CDR3 sequence: CAGQQGVEQFF. In DNA, the CDR3 is TGTGCCGGGCAACAGGGGGTCGAGCAGTTCTTC.

J is TRBJ2-4 and V is TRBV7-2, with TRBD1 as a possible D gene (5 bases). V shed 5 bases and J shed 3 bases, with 20 bases lying between them. Per germline, CDR1 SGHTA and CDR2 FQGNSA. CDR3 length equals 17 residues. The CDR3 bases are TGTGCCAGCAGCCCACAGACAGCAGGACACGGCAAAAACATTCAGTACTTC. It encodes CASSPQTAGHGKNIQYF.